Listed below are T cell receptor beta chains from one sample, sequenced in a study of yellow fever vaccine responses in identical twins. TCRdb itself ran the RT-PCR reads through MiXCR, one entry per CDR3 protein. The table has around 340 distinct CDR3 sequences, roughly 65% seen once; the top ten hold about a sixth. This sample comprised T cells from blood (PBMCs), unsorted or a sorted subset (not recorded which), obtained before or after yellow fever vaccination (not recorded which). These receptors all come from a female donor who received the yellow fever vaccine. The CDR3 runs from the conserved cysteine through the conserved F or W. The D gene is left open where the match is weak. Part of the rows lack a size; the others show once, few, many or a class for expanded clones.

12,NA,NA,TRBJ1-1,TRBV23-1,CASIEGGTEAFF,TGCGCCAGCATCGAGGGTGGGACTGAAGCTTTCTTT
13,NA,TRBD2,TRBJ2-7,TRBV15,CATSTSGGNEQYF,TGTGCCACCAGCACTTCGGGGGGAAACGAGCAGTACTTC
13,few,NA,TRBJ1-1,TRBV10-1,CASSVGTDTEAFF,TGCGCCAGCAGTGTCGGGACCGACACTGAAGCTTTCTTT
16,once,NA,TRBJ1-4,TRBV30,CASSAQGRLRNEKLFF,TGTGCCTCGAGTGCCCAAGGACGGCTGCGTAATGAAAAACTGTTTTTT
16,once,NA,TRBJ2-3,TRBV12-3/TRBV12-4,CASSFWSAASTDTQYF,TGTGCCAGCAGTTTTTGGTCTGCGGCTAGCACAGATACGCAGTATTTT
15,NA,NA,TRBJ2-2,TRBV24-1,CATSDPQLDAGELFF,TGTGCCACCAGTGATCCTCAGTTGGATGCCGGGGAGCTGTTTTTT
12,once,NA,TRBJ1-1,TRBV6-2/TRBV6-3,CASSYSNTEAFF,TGTGCCAGCAGTTACTCTAACACTGAAGCTTTCTTT
15,NA,NA,TRBJ1-2,TRBV27,CASIPYPGGGTGYTF,TGTGCCAGCATTCCATATCCGGGTGGGGGCACGGGCTACACCTTC
14,NA,NA,TRBJ1-1,TRBV30,CAWRTPTGNTEAFF,TGTGCCTGGAGAACCCCGACAGGGAACACTGAAGCTTTCTTT
16,NA,NA,TRBJ1-1,TRBV23-1,CASSQPGPLGNTEAFF,TGCGCCAGCAGTCAGCCGGGACCCCTGGGAAACACTGAAGCTTTCTTT
13,NA,NA,TRBJ1-5,TRBV23-1,CASSPGSNQPQHF,TGCGCCAGCAGTCCGGGTAGCAATCAGCCCCAGCATTTT
15,NA,NA,TRBJ1-1,TRBV30,CAWSPKVSGSTEAFF,TGTGCCTGGAGTCCGAAGGTGTCGGGCAGTACTGAAGCTTTCTTT
15,few,NA,TRBJ1-4,TRBV23-1,CASSPRRGFNEKLFF,TGCGCCAGCAGTCCTCGTAGAGGGTTTAATGAAAAACTGTTTTTT
14,NA,NA,TRBJ1-1,TRBV7-6,CASSSQGPNTEAFF,TGTGCCAGCAGCTCACAGGGACCGAACACTGAAGCTTTCTTT
13,few,NA,TRBJ1-2,TRBV6-1,CASSAGLNYGYTF,TGTGCCAGCAGCGCGGGACTTAACTATGGCTACACCTTC
15,NA,NA,TRBJ1-4,TRBV6-7,CASSLNGYTNEKLFF,TGTGCCAGCAGTCTAAACGGATACACTAATGAAAAACTGTTTTTT
13,NA,NA,TRBJ1-1,TRBV23-1,CASTVKGSTEAFF,TGCGCCAGTACTGTAAAGGGGAGCACTGAAGCTTTCTTT
15,NA,NA,TRBJ1-6,TRBV23-1,CASKSLRVYNSPLHF,TGCGCCAGCAAATCACTCAGGGTCTATAATTCACCCCTCCACTTT
15,NA,NA,TRBJ1-3,TRBV10-3,CAISGSGVIGNTIYF,TGTGCCATCAGTGGGTCCGGGGTGATCGGAAACACCATATATTTT
16,NA,NA,TRBJ1-4,TRBV23-1,CASSQGRGATNEKLFF,TGCGCCAGCAGTCAAGGGAGGGGGGCAACTAATGAAAAACTGTTTTTT
15,NA,NA,TRBJ1-1,TRBV23-1,CASSQSPRMNTEAFF,TGCGCCAGCAGTCAATCTCCCAGAATGAACACTGAAGCTTTCTTT
13,NA,NA,TRBJ2-2,TRBV6-2/TRBV6-3,CASTLRSAGELFF,TGTGCCAGCACCCTCCGTTCGGCCGGGGAGCTGTTTTTT
15,NA,NA,TRBJ1-1,TRBV30,CAWSSGGVLNTEAFF,TGTGCCTGGAGCTCCGGGGGAGTTCTGAACACTGAAGCTTTCTTT
17,NA,TRBD2,TRBJ2-2,TRBV11-3,CASSPNLLAGRTGELFF,TGTGCCAGCAGCCCGAACCTACTAGCGGGACGGACCGGGGAGCTGTTTTTT
14,NA,NA,TRBJ1-4,TRBV2,CATLFTVPGEKLFF,TGTGCCACCCTATTCACAGTCCCCGGTGAAAAACTGTTTTTT
16,few,NA,TRBJ1-6,TRBV23-1,CASSQSGSSYNSPLHF,TGCGCCAGCAGTCAAAGTGGGTCCTCCTATAATTCACCCCTCCACTTT
14,few,NA,TRBJ1-1,TRBV23-1,CASSQFGGNTEAFF,TGCGCCAGCAGTCAATTTGGGGGTAACACTGAAGCTTTCTTT
16,NA,NA,TRBJ1-3,TRBV23-1,CASSQAGENSGNTIYF,TGCGCCAGCAGTCAGGCGGGCGAAAACTCTGGAAACACCATATATTTT
16,NA,TRBD1,TRBJ1-5,TRBV15,CATRRDRGGLNQPQHF,TGTGCCACCAGGAGGGACAGGGGGGGATTAAATCAGCCCCAGCATTTT
14,once,NA,TRBJ1-1,TRBV15,CATSRDRVGTEAFF,TGTGCCACCAGCAGAGATCGTGTGGGCACTGAAGCTTTCTTT
12,once,TRBD1,TRBJ1-2,TRBV10-1,CASSPGQAGYTF,TGCGCCAGCAGCCCGGGACAGGCTGGCTACACCTTC
15,NA,NA,TRBJ1-1,TRBV4-3,CASSQQTASNTEAFF,TGCGCCAGCAGCCAGCAGACAGCCTCGAACACTGAAGCTTTCTTT
13,few,NA,TRBJ1-1,TRBV6-1,CASRRGVNTEAFF,TGTGCCAGCAGGAGGGGAGTGAACACTGAAGCTTTCTTT
12,once,NA,TRBJ1-1,TRBV10-3,CAISEDSFDRDF,TGTGCCATCAGTGAGGACAGTTTCGACCGGGACTTT
14,few,NA,TRBJ1-1,TRBV30,CAWSTPTGNTEAFF,TGTGCCTGGAGTACCCCGACAGGGAACACTGAAGCTTTCTTT
15,few,NA,TRBJ1-4,TRBV6-1,CASSPARGGGEKLFF,TGTGCCAGCAGCCCGGCGCGGGGGGGTGGTGAAAAACTGTTTTTT
13,few,NA,TRBJ1-6,TRBV20-1,CSACPRGYSPLHF,TGCAGTGCCTGCCCCAGGGGTTATTCACCCCTCCACTTT
14,NA,NA,TRBJ2-7,TRBV24-1,CATSYGFGGYEQYF,TGTGCCACCAGTTATGGGTTCGGCGGATACGAGCAGTACTTC
13,few,NA,TRBJ1-1,TRBV30,CAWLAQGLTEAFF,TGTGCCTGGTTAGCGCAGGGCCTCACTGAAGCTTTCTTT
12,NA,NA,TRBJ2-2,TRBV5-1,CASSLTTGELFF,TGCGCCAGCAGCTTAACCACCGGGGAGCTGTTTTTT
18,few,NA,TRBJ1-4,TRBV23-1,CASSQIAPGSRGGEKLFF,TGCGCCAGCAGTCAAATAGCCCCCGGCAGTCGAGGGGGGGAAAAACTGTTTTTT
14,NA,NA,TRBJ1-1,TRBV23-1,CASSHRQLPAEAFF,TGCGCCAGCAGTCACAGACAGCTCCCCGCTGAAGCTTTCTTT
16,NA,TRBD1,TRBJ1-5,TRBV4-1,CASSHDPGQGGQPQHF,TGCGCCAGCAGCCACGATCCGGGACAGGGGGGGCAGCCCCAGCATTTT